The 26 T cell receptor beta chains below come from one sample, sequenced in a study of beta chain features in type 1 diabetes. As every portion of the isolated RNA was reverse transcribed, the sequencing read expressed TCRB transcripts. The protocol was immunoSEQ multiplex PCR, while the TCRdb copy is restricted to in-frame clones and leaves out a portion. The table has under 800,000 clones, roughly a sixth seen once. Sequenced material: naive CD4+ T cells from blood. All receptors come from a man between 18 and 29 years old in good health.

V usage is TRBV5-1 and J usage is TRBJ2-1; 7 positions match TRBD2. V lost 2 bases to trimming and J lost 2 bases; unmatched junction nucleotides: 7. This CDR3 comprises 16 residues. The germline gives CDR1 SGHRS, CDR2 YFSETQ. The CDR3 is CASSLILASAYNEQFF. The CDR3 nucleotides read TGCGCCAGCAGCTTAATACTAGCGAGCGCCTACAATGAGCAGTTCTTC.

V gene TRBV30 combines with J gene TRBJ1-1; 8 nucleotides align to TRBD1. The CDR3 contains 13 residues. Germline CDR1 is GTSNPN and CDR2 is SVGIG (reference sequence). The CDR3: CAHWTGRGTEAFF. For the CDR3, the DNA is TGTGCTCACTGGACAGGGAGGGGTACTGAAGCTTTCTTT.

This clone was detected a few times. The chain employs TRBV9 and TRBJ1-4, with 8 nucleotides matching TRBD1. Germline lookup yields CDR1 SGDLS and CDR2 YYNGEE. The ends lost 1 base at V and 7 bases at J; junction bases unmatched: 9. The CDR3 is 16 amino acids. Here the CDR3 reads CASSVLPWTGPEKLFF. The CDR3 DNA reads as TGTGCCAGCAGCGTACTCCCCTGGACAGGGCCTGAAAAACTGTTTTTT. Together with reference TRBV9 and TRBJ1-4, the CDR3 gives the full variable domain: DSGVTQTPKHLITATGQRVTLRCSPRSGDLSVYWYQQSLDQGLQFLIQYYNGEERAKGNILERFSAQQFPDLHSELNLSSLELGDSALYFCASSVLPWTGPEKLFFGSGTQLSVL.

The chain recombines TRBV27 with TRBJ1-3; no firm D call. This CDR3 spans 15 amino acids. V lost 4 bases and J lost 0, with 10 bases in between. In germline, CDR1 is MNHEY, CDR2 SMNVEV (reference sequence). In DNA form, the CDR3 reads TGTGCCAGCAGTTCGGGCAGCTTCTCTGGAAACACCATATATTTT. Residues: CASSSGSFSGNTIYF.

The CDR3 sequence is CASRGRETQYF. CDR3 DNA sequence: TGTGCTAGTAGGGGGAGGGAGACCCAGTACTTC. J is TRBJ2-5 and V is TRBV12-5; D possibly uses TRBD1 or TRBD2 (6 bases each). Between the trimmed V and J ends, which lost 8 bases and 5 bases, there was a span of 9 bases. From germline, CDR1 is LGHNT and CDR2 FRNRAP. The CDR3 is made up of 11 amino acids.

This clone was observed a handful of times. The CDR3, as DNA: TGTGCCATCAGTGCGGGGAGAAATCAGCCCCAGCATTTT. Translating gives CAISAGRNQPQHF. This chain joins TRBV10-3 and TRBJ1-5; the D is unclear. The germline gives CDR1 ENHRY, CDR2 SYGVKD. The V gene lost 4 bases and the J gene lost 4 bases, with 8 bases spanning the gap. The CDR3 sequence is 13 residues long.

This clone was observed a few times. V usage is TRBV10-3 and J usage is TRBJ2-5; 7 bases agree with TRBD2. CDR3 length equals 15 residues. V lost 6 bases, J lost 3 bases, and 10 bases stayed unmatched. Germline CDR1 reads ENHRY; CDR2 reads SYGVKD. The CDR3 DNA is TGTGCCATCAGGCGGGCGGCGGGGGAGAAAGAGACCCAGTACTTC. Amino acids: CAIRRAAGEKETQYF.

There are a few counts of this clone. The chain joins TRBV7-3 to TRBJ1-1; 8 bases map to TRBD1. Germline V gene lookup returns CDR1 SGHTA and CDR2 FQGTGA. This CDR3 is 16 amino acids long. Trimming removed 0 bases from V and 5 bases from J; junction bases left unmatched: 8. The CDR3 loop reads CASSLTQGAVGTEAFF. As DNA, the CDR3 is TGTGCCAGCAGCTTAACGCAGGGGGCGGTAGGGACTGAAGCTTTCTTT.

The V gene is TRBV5-4, the J gene TRBJ1-2; tentative D call: TRBD1 (5 bases). V was pared by 4 bases and J by 8 bases, with 15 bases between. Looked up from germline, CDR1 is SGHNT and CDR2 is YYREEE (reference sequence). CDR3 length equals 13 residues. CDR3 sequence: CASSPQFRDGYTF. CDR3 nucleotide sequence: TGTGCCAGCAGCCCACAGTTCAGGGACGGCTACACCTTC.

This clone was picked up a small number of times. This chain connects TRBV28 to TRBJ1-2; D is uncertain. The CDR3 is made up of 15 amino acids. Trimming left V 3 bases short and J 7 bases short, with 18 bases between. The germline V gene encodes CDR1 MDHEN and CDR2 SYDVKM. CDR3 protein: CASSLSSRAGSGYTF. For the CDR3, the DNA is TGTGCCAGCAGTTTGAGTAGTCGGGCAGGTAGTGGCTACACCTTC.

V and J are TRBV7-2 and TRBJ2-7; 8 positions agree with TRBD1. The CDR3 loop spans 14 amino acids. CDR1 is SGHTA, CDR2 FQGNSA, per germline. With V trimmed by 1 base and J by 2 bases, 1 base remained unmatched. CDR3 coding DNA: TGTGCCAGCAGCTTAGGGGACAGGCCCTACGAGCAGTACTTC. It is translated as CASSLGDRPYEQYF.

V is TRBV4-3 and J is TRBJ1-2; weak D call: TRBD1 (6 bases). This CDR3 is built from 15 residues. Trimming took 4 bases from V and 0 from J, leaving 12 bases between them. The germline V gene has CDR1 LGHNA and CDR2 YSLEER. CDR3 residues: CASSPGGQPNYGYTF. CDR3 DNA sequence: TGCGCCAGCAGCCCGGGGGGACAACCTAACTATGGCTACACCTTC.

The rearrangement joins TRBV5-1 to TRBJ1-2; D uncertain. CDR3 size: 12 residues. Germline assignment: CDR1 SGHRS and CDR2 YFSETQ. Trimming took off 3 bases at V and 6 bases at J, with 9 bases between the two ends. CDR3 nucleotide sequence: TGCGCCAGCAGCTCGGTAGCGGATGGCTACACCTTC. Translated: CASSSVADGYTF.

This clone was observed a handful of times. The V gene is TRBV6-6, the J gene TRBJ2-7; the D gene is possibly TRBD1 (6 bases). CDR3 size: 14 residues. V was shortened by 6 bases and J by 2 bases, with 14 bases between the two germline ends. Germline V CDR1 and CDR2: MNHNY, SVGAGI (reference sequence). This CDR3 reads CASREQGQTYEQYF. In nucleotides, the CDR3 is TGTGCCAGCAGGGAACAGGGTCAGACCTACGAGCAGTACTTC.

This chain links TRBV7-2 with TRBJ1-5; 9 nucleotides agree with TRBD1. The CDR3 loop spans 14 amino acids. V was clipped by 5 bases and J by 5 bases; unmatched bases: 4. The germline V gene encodes CDR1 SGHTA and CDR2 FQGNSA. The chain's CDR3 is CASSQDRGHQPQHF. As DNA, the CDR3 is TGTGCCAGCAGCCAGGACAGGGGACATCAGCCCCAGCATTTT. The entire variable domain, with the rest obtained from reference TRBV7-2 and TRBJ1-5, is as follows: GAGVSQSPSNKVTEKGKDVELRCDPISGHTALYWYRQSLGQGLEFLIYFQGNSAPDKSGLPSDRFSAERTGGSVSTLTIQRTQQEDSAVYLCASSQDRGHQPQHFGDGTRLSIL.

The chain is built from TRBV10-3 and TRBJ2-6, with TRBD1 matching over 9 bases. Germline V CDR1 and CDR2: ENHRY, SYGVKD. The CDR3 is made up of 18 amino acids. V lost 0 bases, J lost 1 base, and 4 bases stayed unmatched. The CDR3 is CAISESFGTGSGANVLTF. The DNA for the CDR3 is TGTGCCATCAGTGAGTCGTTTGGGACAGGGTCTGGGGCCAACGTCCTGACTTTC.

Details on this clone: Other DNA sequences in the sample encode the same CDR3. The chain couples TRBV4-3 to TRBJ2-5; D is unclear. Germline V gives CDR1 LGHNA, CDR2 YSLEER. The CDR3 has 12 amino acids. The germline V and J ends were trimmed by 1 base and 3 bases, with 3 bases remaining between them. The CDR3 here is CASSQGKETQYF. The CDR3 DNA is TGCGCCAGCAGCCAAGGCAAAGAGACCCAGTACTTC.

The V gene is TRBV9, the J gene TRBJ2-1; 8 bases are a match to TRBD2. The V gene end was trimmed by 0 bases and the J gene end by 0 bases; junction bases not matched to a gene: 2. The CDR3 has 16 residues. Germline values: CDR1 SGDLS, CDR2 YYNGEE. The DNA for the CDR3 is TGTGCCAGCAGCGTAGTGAGCGGGAGCTCCTACAATGAGCAGTTCTTC. Translating it yields CASSVVSGSSYNEQFF. The full variable domain, with the rest looked up from reference TRBV9 and TRBJ2-1, is DSGVTQTPKHLITATGQRVTLRCSPRSGDLSVYWYQQSLDQGLQFLIQYYNGEERAKGNILERFSAQQFPDLHSELNLSSLELGDSALYFCASSVVSGSSYNEQFFGPGTRLTVL.

This clone was counted between two and nine times. The chain is built from TRBV18 and TRBJ1-2; a possible D gene is TRBD1 (5 bases). V lost 0 bases and J lost 6, with 8 bases in between. Germline V gene lookup returns CDR1 KGHSH and CDR2 LQKENI. The CDR3 runs 13 residues. This CDR3 is CASSPPGANGYTF. The CDR3 nucleotides are TGTGCCAGCTCACCACCAGGGGCCAATGGCTACACCTTC.

This clone was picked up a small number of times. The V gene is TRBV6-1, the J gene TRBJ1-2; the D is unclear. The V and J ends lost 4 bases and 7 bases respectively, with 19 bases between them. Germline V gene sequence: CDR1 MNHNS, CDR2 SASEGT. This CDR3 spans 15 amino acids. The CDR3 DNA follows: TGTGCCAGCAGTGGCTCCGAGCCCCGCGAAAGTGGCTACACCTTC. Its protein is CASSGSEPRESGYTF.

This clone has more than one count but fewer than ten. Other DNA sequences in the sample encode the same CDR3. The chain uses TRBV20-1 and TRBJ1-4; D not resolved. The CDR3 covers 11 residues. Germline CDR1 DFQATT, CDR2 SNEGSKA (reference sequence). The germline V and J ends were trimmed by 1 base and 7 bases, with 4 bases remaining between them. The CDR3 loop reads CSARGGEKLFF. The CDR3 DNA follows: TGCAGTGCTAGAGGAGGTGAAAAACTGTTTTTT.

V and J are TRBV15 and TRBJ2-2; TRBD1 aligns across 7 bases. Trimming took 4 bases from V and 0 from J; bases not matched to a gene: 5. The CDR3 consists of 16 residues. In germline, CDR1 is LNHNV, CDR2 YYDKDF (reference sequence). CDR3 nucleotide sequence: TGTGCCACCAGCATCAACAGGGGCCCGAACACCGGGGAGCTGTTTTTT. The encoded protein is CATSINRGPNTGELFF.

This clone was picked up a small number of times. The chain uses TRBV6-5 and TRBJ1-5, with 9 bases fitting TRBD1. Germline assignment: CDR1 MNHEY and CDR2 SVGAGI. CDR3 length equals 14 residues. V shed 6 bases, J shed 2 bases, and the junction held 2 bases outside the gene matches. The CDR3 here is CASSRDRGNQPQHF. For the CDR3, the DNA is TGTGCCAGCAGCCGGGACAGGGGCAATCAGCCCCAGCATTTT.

The rearrangement uses TRBV29-1 and TRBJ2-1, with a possible D match to TRBD1 (7 bases). The V gene's germline CDR1 is SQVTM and CDR2 ANQGSEA. Trimming shortened V by 4 bases and J by 8 bases, and 21 bases separated the two germline ends. The CDR3 runs 15 residues. This CDR3 is CSVAMDRTGVYEQFF. The CDR3 region has the DNA TGCAGCGTTGCAATGGACAGGACGGGGGTATATGAGCAGTTCTTC.

Comments on this clone: Other DNA variants within this sample encode the same CDR3. The chain couples TRBV7-9 to TRBJ2-3; 7 bases map to TRBD2. The germline V gene has CDR1 SEHNR and CDR2 FQNEAQ (reference sequence). The V and J ends lost 3 bases and 0 bases, in that order; junction bases with no gene match: 0. The CDR3 spans 14 residues. DNA of the CDR3: TGTGCCAGCAGCTTGGGACTAAGCACAGATACGCAGTATTTT. Translating it yields CASSLGLSTDTQYF.

The chain carries TRBV7-3 and TRBJ1-1; a possible D gene is TRBD1 (5 bases). V was cut by 2 bases and J by 4 bases, with 14 bases left in between. Germline V gene data show CDR1 as SGHTA and CDR2 as FQGTGA. The CDR3 totals 15 residues. CDR3 sequence reads: CASSLAFGGGTEAFF. The CDR3 nucleotides read TGTGCCAGCAGCTTAGCTTTTGGGGGAGGCACTGAAGCTTTCTTT.